This T cell receptor (beta chain) was captured in a study of blood T cell repertoires in COVID-19. This CDR3 comprises 12 residues. Deletions cut 3 bases from V and 1 base from J, with 3 bases between. From germline, CDR1 is MDHEN and CDR2 SYDVKM. A few counts support this clone. Produced via immunoSEQ multiplex PCR; TCRdb's table is partial and in-frame only. This sample has around 70,000 clones, with more than 70% found just once. The clonotype was recovered from a man in his fifties with acute or convalescent COVID-19. What was sequenced was peripheral blood. This chain links TRBV28 with TRBJ1-2; D is unclear. The chain's CDR3 is CASSFGNYGYTF. The CDR3 coding sequence is TGTGCCAGCAGTTTCGGTAACTATGGCTACACCTTC.